This T cell receptor (beta chain) was recorded in a study of blood T cell repertoires in COVID-19. Across the study: In each case, the material was cDNA or gDNA derived from T cells, B-cell-depleted T cells, or PBMCs.

In the authors' workflow: From reference gene primer amplification, estimates of nucleated cell counts were derived. The data were produced by immunoSEQ multiplex PCR, yet TCRdb's version contains in-frame clones alone and is incomplete. V, J and clone size were drawn from that table, and D and trimming were deduced from the DNA. The sample has more than 250,000 clones, around 88% seen once. The ends were cut back, 8 bases at V and 3 bases at J, with 17 bases in the middle. CDR1 and CDR2 from the germline V gene are KGHSH and LQKENI. This CDR3 has 14 amino acids. The V call is TRBV18, the J call TRBJ2-7; D is undetermined. This receptor was obtained from a woman aged 30 to 39 with COVID-19, enrolled during active disease. What was sequenced was peripheral blood. CDR3 in DNA: TGTGCCAGCGGCAGGCTTCCTTCAAACTACGAGCAGTACTTC. It yields the protein CASGRLPSNYEQYF.